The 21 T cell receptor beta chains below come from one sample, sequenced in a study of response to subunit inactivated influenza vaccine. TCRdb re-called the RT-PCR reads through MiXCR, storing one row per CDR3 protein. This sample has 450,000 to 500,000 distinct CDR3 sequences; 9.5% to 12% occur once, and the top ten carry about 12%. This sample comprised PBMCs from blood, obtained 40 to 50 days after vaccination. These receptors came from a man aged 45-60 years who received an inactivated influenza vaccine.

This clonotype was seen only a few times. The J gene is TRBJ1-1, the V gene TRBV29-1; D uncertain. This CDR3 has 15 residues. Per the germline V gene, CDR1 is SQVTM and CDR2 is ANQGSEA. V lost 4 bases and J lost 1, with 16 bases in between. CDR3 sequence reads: CSVVGRRATNTEAFF. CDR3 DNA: TGCAGCGTTGTGGGGAGGAGGGCGACGAACACTGAAGCTTTCTTT.

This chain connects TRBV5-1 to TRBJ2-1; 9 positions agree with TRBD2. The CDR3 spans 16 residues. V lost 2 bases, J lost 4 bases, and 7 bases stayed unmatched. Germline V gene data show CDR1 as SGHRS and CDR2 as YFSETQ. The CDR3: CASSLDASGKYNEQFF. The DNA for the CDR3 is TGCGCCAGCAGCTTAGATGCTAGCGGGAAATACAATGAGCAGTTCTTC.

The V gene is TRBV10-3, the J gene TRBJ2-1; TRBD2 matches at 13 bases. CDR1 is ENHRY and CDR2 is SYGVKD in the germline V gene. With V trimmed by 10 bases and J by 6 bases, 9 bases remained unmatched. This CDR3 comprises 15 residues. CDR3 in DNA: TGTGCCACCATGGGACTAGCGGGACAGGGCAATGAGCAGTTCTTC. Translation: CATMGLAGQGNEQFF.

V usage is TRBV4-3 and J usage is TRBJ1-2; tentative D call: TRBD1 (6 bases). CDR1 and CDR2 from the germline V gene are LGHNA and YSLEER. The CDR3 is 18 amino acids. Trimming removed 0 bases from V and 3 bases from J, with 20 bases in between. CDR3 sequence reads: CASSQDLGFRGSDYGYTF. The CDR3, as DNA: TGCGCCAGCAGCCAAGATTTGGGATTCAGGGGTAGCGACTATGGCTACACCTTC.

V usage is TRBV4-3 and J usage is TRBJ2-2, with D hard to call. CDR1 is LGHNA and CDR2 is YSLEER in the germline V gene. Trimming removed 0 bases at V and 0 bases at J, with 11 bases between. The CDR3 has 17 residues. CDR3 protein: CASSQEPEITNTGELFF. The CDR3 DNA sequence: TGCGCCAGCAGCCAAGAACCAGAAATAACGAACACCGGGGAGCTGTTTTTT.

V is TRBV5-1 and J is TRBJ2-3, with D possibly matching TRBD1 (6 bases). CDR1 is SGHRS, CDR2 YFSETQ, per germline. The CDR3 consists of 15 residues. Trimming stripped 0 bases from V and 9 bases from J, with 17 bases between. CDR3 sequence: CASSLVRQGPGTQYF. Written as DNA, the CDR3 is TGCGCCAGCAGCTTGGTTCGCCAGGGGCCGGGGACGCAGTATTTT.

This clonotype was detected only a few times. CDR3 sequence: CASSLGGTVREQFF. In DNA form, the CDR3 reads TGTGCCAGCAGCTTAGGGGGGACAGTTCGTGAGCAGTTCTTC. The genes are TRBV7-2 and TRBJ2-1; TRBD1 matches at 7 bases. Per germline, CDR1 SGHTA and CDR2 FQGNSA. V was pared by 1 base and J by 9 bases, with 6 bases of the junction left unmatched. CDR3 length: 14 residues.

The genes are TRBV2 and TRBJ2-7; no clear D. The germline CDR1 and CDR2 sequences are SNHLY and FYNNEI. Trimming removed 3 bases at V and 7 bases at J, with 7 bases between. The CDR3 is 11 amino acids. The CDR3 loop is CASSELDEQYF. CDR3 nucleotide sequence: TGTGCCAGCAGTGAGTTGGATGAGCAGTACTTC. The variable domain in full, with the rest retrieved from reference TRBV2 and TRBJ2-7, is EPEVTQTPSHQVTQMGQEVILRCVPISNHLYFYWYRQILGQKVEFLVSFYNNEISEKSEIFDDQFSVERPDGSNFTLKIRSTKLEDSAMYFCASSELDEQYFGPGTRLTVT.

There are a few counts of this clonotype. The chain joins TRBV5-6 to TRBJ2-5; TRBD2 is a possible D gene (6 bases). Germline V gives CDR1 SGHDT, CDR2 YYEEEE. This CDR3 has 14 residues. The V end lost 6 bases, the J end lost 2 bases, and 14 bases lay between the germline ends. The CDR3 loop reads CASTLRDLQETQYF. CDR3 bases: TGTGCCAGCACCCTTCGGGACTTACAAGAGACCCAGTACTTC.

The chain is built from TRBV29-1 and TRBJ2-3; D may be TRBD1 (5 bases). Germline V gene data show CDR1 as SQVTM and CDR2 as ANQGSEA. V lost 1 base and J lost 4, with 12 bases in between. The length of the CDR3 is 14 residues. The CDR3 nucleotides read TGCAGCGTTGAAGGCCAGGGAATCGCAGATACGCAGTATTTT. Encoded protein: CSVEGQGIADTQYF.

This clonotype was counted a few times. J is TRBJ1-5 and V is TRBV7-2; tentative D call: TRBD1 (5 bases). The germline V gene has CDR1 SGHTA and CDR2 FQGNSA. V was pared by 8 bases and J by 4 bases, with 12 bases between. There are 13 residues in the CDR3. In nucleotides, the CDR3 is TGTGCCAGCGGCCAGGGAGCGAATCAGCCCCAGCATTTT. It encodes CASGQGANQPQHF.

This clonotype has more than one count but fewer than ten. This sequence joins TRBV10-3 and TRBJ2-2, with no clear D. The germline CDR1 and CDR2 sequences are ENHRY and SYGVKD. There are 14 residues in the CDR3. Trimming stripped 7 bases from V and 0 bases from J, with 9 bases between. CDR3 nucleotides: TGTGCCATCAAGGAGACACCGAACACCGGGGAGCTGTTTTTT. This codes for CAIKETPNTGELFF.

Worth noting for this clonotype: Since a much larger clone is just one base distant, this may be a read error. The CDR3 bases are TGTGCCAGCAGCTTTGGGAACTATGGCTACACCTTC. As protein: CASSFGNYGYTF. The chain employs TRBV7-2 and TRBJ1-2; D gene uncertain. Trimming removed 3 bases at V and 2 bases at J, with 4 bases between. Germline V gene sequence: CDR1 SGHTA, CDR2 FQGNSA. There are 12 residues in the CDR3.

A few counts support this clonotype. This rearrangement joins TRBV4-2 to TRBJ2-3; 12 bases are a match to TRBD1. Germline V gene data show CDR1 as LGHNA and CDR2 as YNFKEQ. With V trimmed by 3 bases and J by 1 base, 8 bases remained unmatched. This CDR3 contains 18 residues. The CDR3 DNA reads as TGTGCCAGCAGCCATACCGGGACAGGGGGCGCGGGCACAGATACGCAGTATTTT. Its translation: CASSHTGTGGAGTDTQYF.

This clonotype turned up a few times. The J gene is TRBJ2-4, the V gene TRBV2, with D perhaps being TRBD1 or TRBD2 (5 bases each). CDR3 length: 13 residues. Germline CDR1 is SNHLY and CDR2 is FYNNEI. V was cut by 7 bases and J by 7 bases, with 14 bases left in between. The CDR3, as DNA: TGTGCCAGCACCGTGGGGACGTGGAACATTCAGTACTTC. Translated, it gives CASTVGTWNIQYF. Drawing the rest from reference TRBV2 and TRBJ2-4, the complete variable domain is EPEVTQTPSHQVTQMGQEVILRCVPISNHLYFYWYRQILGQKVEFLVSFYNNEISEKSEIFDDQFSVERPDGSNFTLKIRSTKLEDSAMYFCASTVGTWNIQYFGAGTRLSVL.

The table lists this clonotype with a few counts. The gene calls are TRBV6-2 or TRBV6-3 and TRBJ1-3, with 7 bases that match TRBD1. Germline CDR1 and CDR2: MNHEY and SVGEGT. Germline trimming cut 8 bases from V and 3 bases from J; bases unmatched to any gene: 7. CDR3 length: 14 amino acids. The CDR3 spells CASLRGPYGNTIYF. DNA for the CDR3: TGTGCCAGCCTGAGGGGGCCTTATGGAAACACCATATATTTT.

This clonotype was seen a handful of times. The CDR3 loop is CASSLPTALAGGLNEQFF. The CDR3 DNA follows: TGCGCCAGCAGCTTACCAACCGCACTAGCGGGAGGGCTGAATGAGCAGTTCTTC. This sequence joins TRBV5-1 and TRBJ2-1; 13 bases line up with TRBD2. Per germline, CDR1 SGHRS and CDR2 YFSETQ. The CDR3 consists of 18 residues. V shed 2 bases and J 7 bases; nucleotides not matched to a gene: 12.

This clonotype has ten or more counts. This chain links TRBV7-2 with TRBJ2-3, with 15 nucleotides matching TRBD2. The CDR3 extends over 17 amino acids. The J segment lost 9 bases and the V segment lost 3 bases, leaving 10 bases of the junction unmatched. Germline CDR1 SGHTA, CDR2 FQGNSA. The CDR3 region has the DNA TGTGCCAGCAGCTTTGGGACTAGCGGGGGGAGACTCGAGACGCAGTATTTT. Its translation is CASSFGTSGGRLETQYF.

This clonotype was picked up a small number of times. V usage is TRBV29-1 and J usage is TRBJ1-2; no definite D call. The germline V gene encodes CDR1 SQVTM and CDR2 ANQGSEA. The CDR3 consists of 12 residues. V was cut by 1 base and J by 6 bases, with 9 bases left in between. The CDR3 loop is CSVEGGPDGYTF. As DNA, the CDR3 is TGCAGCGTTGAAGGAGGGCCGGATGGCTACACCTTC.

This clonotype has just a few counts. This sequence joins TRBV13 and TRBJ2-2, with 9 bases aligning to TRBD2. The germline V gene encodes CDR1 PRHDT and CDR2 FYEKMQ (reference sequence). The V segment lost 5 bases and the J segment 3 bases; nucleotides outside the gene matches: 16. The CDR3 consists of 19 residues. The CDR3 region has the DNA TGTGCCAGCAGCCCAGAGGTGATAGCGGGAGCGGAGTACACCGGGGAGCTGTTTTTT. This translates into CASSPEVIAGAEYTGELFF.

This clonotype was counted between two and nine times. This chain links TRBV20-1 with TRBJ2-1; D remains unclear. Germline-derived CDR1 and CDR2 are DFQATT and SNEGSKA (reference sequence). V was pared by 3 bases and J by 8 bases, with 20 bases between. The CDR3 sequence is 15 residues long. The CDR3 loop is CSASFRSQSQHEQFF. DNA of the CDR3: TGCAGTGCTAGTTTTAGGTCCCAAAGTCAACATGAGCAGTTCTTC.